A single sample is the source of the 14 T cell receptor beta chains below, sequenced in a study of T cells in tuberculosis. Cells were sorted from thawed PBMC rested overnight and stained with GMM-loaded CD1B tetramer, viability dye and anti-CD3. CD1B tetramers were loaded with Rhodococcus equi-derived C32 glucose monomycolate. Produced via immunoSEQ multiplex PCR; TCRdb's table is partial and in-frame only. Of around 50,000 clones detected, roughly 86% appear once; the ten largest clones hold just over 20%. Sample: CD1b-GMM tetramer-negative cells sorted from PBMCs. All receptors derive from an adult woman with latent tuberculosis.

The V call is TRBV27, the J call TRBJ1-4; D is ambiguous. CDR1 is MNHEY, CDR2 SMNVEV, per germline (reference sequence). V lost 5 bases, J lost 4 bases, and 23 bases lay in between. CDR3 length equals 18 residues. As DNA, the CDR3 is TGTGCCAGCAGTCCTGGCCCCCTCGATCGTCCTCGTAATGAAAAACTGTTTTTT. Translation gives CASSPGPLDRPRNEKLFF. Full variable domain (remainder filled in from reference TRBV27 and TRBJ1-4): EAQVTQNPRYLITVTGKKLTVTCSQNMNHEYMSWYRQDPGLGLRQIYYSMNVEVTDKGDVPEGYKVSRKEKRNFPLILESPSPNQTSLYFCASSPGPLDRPRNEKLFFGSGTQLSVL.

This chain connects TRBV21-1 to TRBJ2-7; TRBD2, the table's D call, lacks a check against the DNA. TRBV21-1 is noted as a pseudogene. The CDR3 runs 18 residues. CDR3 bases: TGTGCCAGCAGCAAAAAAAACCCTAGAGGGAGCGGGGCCCTACAGCAGTACTTC. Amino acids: CASSKKNPRGSGALQQYF.

CDR3 in DNA: TGTGCCAGTAAAAGGGGACAGGGTAATGAAAAACTGTTTTTT. This codes for CASKRGQGNEKLFF. The J gene is TRBJ1-4, the V gene TRBV19; TRBD1 agrees at 9 bases. V lost 7 bases to trimming and J lost 4 bases; unmatched junction nucleotides: 4. The CDR3 has 14 residues. The V gene's germline CDR1 is LNHDA and CDR2 SQIVND (reference sequence).

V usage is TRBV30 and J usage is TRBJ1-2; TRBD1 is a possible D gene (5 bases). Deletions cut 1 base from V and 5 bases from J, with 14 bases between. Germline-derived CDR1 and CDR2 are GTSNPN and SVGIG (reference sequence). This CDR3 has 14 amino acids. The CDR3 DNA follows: TGTGCCTGGAGTGCAGGACAAGGGGATTATGGCTACACCTTC. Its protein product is CAWSAGQGDYGYTF.

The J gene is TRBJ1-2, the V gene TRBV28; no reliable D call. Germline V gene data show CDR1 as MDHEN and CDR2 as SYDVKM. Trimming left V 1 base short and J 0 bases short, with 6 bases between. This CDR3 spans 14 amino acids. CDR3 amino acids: CASSLSVANYGYTF. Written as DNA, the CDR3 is TGTGCCAGCAGTTTATCAGTGGCTAACTATGGCTACACCTTC.

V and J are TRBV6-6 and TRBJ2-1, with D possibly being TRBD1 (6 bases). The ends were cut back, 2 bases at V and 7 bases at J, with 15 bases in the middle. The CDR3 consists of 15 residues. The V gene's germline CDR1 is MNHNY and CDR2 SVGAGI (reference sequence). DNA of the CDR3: TGTGCCAGCAGTTACGGGTTAACAGGGCGGAATGAGCAGTTCTTC. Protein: CASSYGLTGRNEQFF.

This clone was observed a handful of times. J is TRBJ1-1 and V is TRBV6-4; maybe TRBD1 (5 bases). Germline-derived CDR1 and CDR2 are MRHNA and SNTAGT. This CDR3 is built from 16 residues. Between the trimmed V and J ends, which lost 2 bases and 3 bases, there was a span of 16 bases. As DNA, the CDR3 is TGTGCCAGCAGTGACCTGGCGGGGGTGGGCTACACTGAAGCTTTCTTT. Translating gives CASSDLAGVGYTEAFF.

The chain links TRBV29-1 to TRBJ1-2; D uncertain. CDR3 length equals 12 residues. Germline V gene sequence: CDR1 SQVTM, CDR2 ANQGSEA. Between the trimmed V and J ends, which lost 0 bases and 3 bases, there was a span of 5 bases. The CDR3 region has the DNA TGCAGCGTTGAAGAGGCAGACTATGGCTACACCTTC. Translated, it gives CSVEEADYGYTF.

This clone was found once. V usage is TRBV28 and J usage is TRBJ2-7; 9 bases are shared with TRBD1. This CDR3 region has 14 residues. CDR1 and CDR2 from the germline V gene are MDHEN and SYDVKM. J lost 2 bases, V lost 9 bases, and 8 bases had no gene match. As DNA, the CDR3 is TGTGCCAGTCAAGGGCGACAGGGGGCCTACGAGCAGTACTTC. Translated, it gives CASQGRQGAYEQYF.

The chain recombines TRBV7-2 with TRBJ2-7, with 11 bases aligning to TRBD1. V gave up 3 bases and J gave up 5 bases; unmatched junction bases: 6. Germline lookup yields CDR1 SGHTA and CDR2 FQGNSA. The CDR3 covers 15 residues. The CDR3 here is CASSFSGTGGDEQYF. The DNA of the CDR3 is TGTGCCAGCAGCTTCTCCGGGACAGGGGGTGACGAGCAGTACTTC.

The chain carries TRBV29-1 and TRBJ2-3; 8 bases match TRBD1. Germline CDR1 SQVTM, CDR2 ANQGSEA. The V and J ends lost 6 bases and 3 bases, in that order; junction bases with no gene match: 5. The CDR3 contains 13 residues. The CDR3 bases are TGCAGCGTACAGGGGGGATCGACAGATACGCAGTATTTT. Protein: CSVQGGSTDTQYF.

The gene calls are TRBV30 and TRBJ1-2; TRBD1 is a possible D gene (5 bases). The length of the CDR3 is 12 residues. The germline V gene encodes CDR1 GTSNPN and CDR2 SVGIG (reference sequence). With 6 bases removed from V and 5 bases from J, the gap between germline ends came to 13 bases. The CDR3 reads CACTLRGYGYTF. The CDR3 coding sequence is TGTGCCTGCACACTACGGGGGTATGGCTACACCTTC. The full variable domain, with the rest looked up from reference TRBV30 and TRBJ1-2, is SQTIHQWPATLVQPVGSPLSLECTVEGTSNPNLYWYRQAAGRGLQLLFYSVGIGQISSEVPQNLSASRPQDRQFILSSKKLLLSDSGFYLCACTLRGYGYTFGSGTRLTVV.

The CDR3 loop reads CASGLVLSAGYQPQHF. In nucleotides, the CDR3 is TGTGCTAGTGGTTTGGTACTGTCAGCGGGTTATCAGCCCCAGCATTTT. The V call is TRBV12-5, the J call TRBJ1-5; no clear D gene. Germline lookup yields CDR1 LGHNT and CDR2 FRNRAP. V gave up 0 bases and J gave up 5 bases, with 14 bases separating them. This CDR3 comprises 16 residues.

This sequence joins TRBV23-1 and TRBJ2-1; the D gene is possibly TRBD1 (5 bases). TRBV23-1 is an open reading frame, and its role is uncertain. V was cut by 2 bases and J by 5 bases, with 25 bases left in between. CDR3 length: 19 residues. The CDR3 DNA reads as TGCGCCAGCAGTCAAGAAGGCCAGGGCGATTGCATTCCGAACAATGAGCAGTTCTTC. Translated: CASSQEGQGDCIPNNEQFF.